Reported below is one T cell receptor (beta chain). These data come from a study of response to subunit inactivated influenza vaccine. TCRdb analysed the RT-PCR reads with MiXCR anew, one entry per CDR3 protein. This sample carries about 170,000 distinct CDR3 sequences, roughly 12% of them seen once, and the ten largest clones take around 28%. Trimming took off 4 bases at V and 2 bases at J, with 11 bases between the two ends. The CDR3 spans 14 residues. Germline assignment: CDR1 SGHDT and CDR2 YYEEEE. The same data also contributed to another study, on T cells expressing NK-cell markers. Per that study: UMI-tagged 5'RACE template switching yielded the TCR beta cDNA.

The rearrangement links TRBV5-6 to TRBJ2-3; D gene uncertain. The sequences come from CD8+ T cells sorted from PBMCs, collected approximately 13 days after vaccination. This clonotype originated in a man between 45 and 60 years old who received an inactivated influenza vaccine. The DNA of the CDR3 is TGTGCCAGCAGCCCGGAGTCAGCCACAGATACGCAGTATTTT. It encodes CASSPESATDTQYF.